The clone carrying this T cell receptor beta chain is a singleton in its sample. The study ran its PCR with 60 Vbeta and 13 Jbeta primers. Sequencing was performed with immunoSEQ multiplex PCR; in TCRdb, only in-frame clones are kept and a portion is missing. The sample lists fewer than 250,000 clones; 87% were seen once. This sample is drawn from a study of cytomegalovirus exposure and HLA in healthy donors. Germline assignment: CDR1 SGHTA and CDR2 FQGNSA. Trimming shortened V by 5 bases and J by 1 base, and 17 bases separated the two germline ends. The CDR3 length is 16 residues. The TCR sequence derives from a boy aged 2 to 9 in good health and CMV-seronegative. The chain carries TRBV7-2 and TRBJ2-5; a weak D match, TRBD1 (6 bases). The sequenced material came from PBMCs. The CDR3 DNA sequence: TGTGCCAGCAGCCCGCCTCCGGACAGACCCCAAGAGACCCAGTACTTC. Translated, it gives CASSPPPDRPQETQYF.